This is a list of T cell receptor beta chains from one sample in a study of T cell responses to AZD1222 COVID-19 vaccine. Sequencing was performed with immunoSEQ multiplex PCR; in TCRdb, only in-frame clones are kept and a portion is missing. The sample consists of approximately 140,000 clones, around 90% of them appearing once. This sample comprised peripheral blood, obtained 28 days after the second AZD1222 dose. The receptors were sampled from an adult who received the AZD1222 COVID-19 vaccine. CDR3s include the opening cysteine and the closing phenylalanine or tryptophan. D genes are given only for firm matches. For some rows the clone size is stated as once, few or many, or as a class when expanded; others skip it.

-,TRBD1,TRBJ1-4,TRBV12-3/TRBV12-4,TGTGCCAGCACGGGGACAGTTAATGAAAAACTGTTTTTT,CASTGTVNEKLFF
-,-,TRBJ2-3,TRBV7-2,TGTGCCAGCAGCTTATGGGGTCCGGATACGCAGTATTTT,CASSLWGPDTQYF
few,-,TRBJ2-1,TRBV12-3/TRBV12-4,TGTGCCAGCACCCAGGGACTCCTCGGGGAGCAGTTCTTC,CASTQGLLGEQFF
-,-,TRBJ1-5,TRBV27,TGTGCCAGCAGTCCGCAGGGGAAGGATCAGCCCCAGCATTTT,CASSPQGKDQPQHF
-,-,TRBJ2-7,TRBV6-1,TGTGCCAGCAGTGAAGAATGGAGCATTTCCTACGAGCAGTACTTC,CASSEEWSISYEQYF
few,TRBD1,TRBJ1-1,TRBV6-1,TGTGCCAGCAGTGAAGGAACAGGGGGTATAGGTGAAGCTTTCTTT,CASSEGTGGIGEAFF
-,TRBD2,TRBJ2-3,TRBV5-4,TGTGCCAGCAGCGAACCTGGGGTAGCGGGAATGACAGATACGCAGTATTTT,CASSEPGVAGMTDTQYF
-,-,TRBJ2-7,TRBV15,TGTGCCACCAGCATCGCCGCTTCAGGGTTTTACGAGCAGTACTTC,CATSIAASGFYEQYF
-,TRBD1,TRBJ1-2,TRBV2,TGTGCCAGCAGTGGGGGACAGGGCATGAACTATGGCTACACCTTC,CASSGGQGMNYGYTF
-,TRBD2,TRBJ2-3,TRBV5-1,TGCGCCAGCAGCTTGGAGGCTAGCGGGGGTACAGATACGCAGTATTTT,CASSLEASGGTDTQYF
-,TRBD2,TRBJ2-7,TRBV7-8,TGTGCCAGCAGATCGACTAGCGGGACCTACGAGCAGTACTTC,CASRSTSGTYEQYF
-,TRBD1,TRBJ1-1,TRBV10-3,TGTGCCATCAGTGGGACAGGGGTCACTGAAGCTTTCTTT,CAISGTGVTEAFF
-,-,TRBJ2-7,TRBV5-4,TGTGCCAGCAGCCCTGGACGGACCCAGACCTACGAGCAGTACTTC,CASSPGRTQTYEQYF
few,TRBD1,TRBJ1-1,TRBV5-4,TGTGCCAGCAGTGCAGGGGGTAGTACTGAAGCTTTCTTT,CASSAGGSTEAFF
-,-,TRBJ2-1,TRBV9,TGTGCCAGCAGCGTCTCCGAACGGAATGAGCAGTTCTTC,CASSVSERNEQFF
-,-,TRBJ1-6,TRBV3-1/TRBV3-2,TGTGCCAGCAGCCATCAGGACGGCACGACACCCCTCCACTTT,CASSHQDGTTPLHF
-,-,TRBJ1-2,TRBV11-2,TGTGCCAGCAGCTTAGGAGGCTATGGCTACACCTTC,CASSLGGYGYTF
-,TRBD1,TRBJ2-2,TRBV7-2,TGTGCCAGCAGCTTGAGGGGGCGCCTAAGGTCGGACACCGGGGAGCTGTTTTTT,CASSLRGRLRSDTGELFF
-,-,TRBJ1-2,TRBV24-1,TGTGCCACCAGTGATTCAACCCCATCCCCCTATGGCTACACCTTC,CATSDSTPSPYGYTF
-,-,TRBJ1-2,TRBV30,TGTGCCTGGAGGGGCATCTATGGCTACACCTTC,CAWRGIYGYTF
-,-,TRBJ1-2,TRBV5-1,TGCGCCAGCAGCCCCGGGACGGACTCGGTTTTTTACTATGGCTACACCTTC,CASSPGTDSVFYYGYTF
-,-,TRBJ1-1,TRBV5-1,TGCGCCAGCAGGAGCGACAGCACGAACACTGAAGCTTTCTTT,CASRSDSTNTEAFF
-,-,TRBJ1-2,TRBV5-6,TGTGCCAGCACCCTACAGGGTAACTATGGCTACACCTTC,CASTLQGNYGYTF
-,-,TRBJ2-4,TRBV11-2,TGTGCCAGCAGCTTAGGCGGGTTAGCCAAAAACATTCAGTACTTC,CASSLGGLAKNIQYF
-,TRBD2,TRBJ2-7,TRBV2,TGTGCCAGCACCCGAGGGGCTAGCGGGAGCTACGAGCAGTACTTC,CASTRGASGSYEQYF
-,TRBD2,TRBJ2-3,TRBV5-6,TGTGCCAGCACTAGCGGGCGCACAGATACGCAGTATTTT,CASTSGRTDTQYF
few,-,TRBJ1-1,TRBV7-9,TGTGCCAGCAGCCAAAAAGACAAGCCGAACACTGAAGCTTTCTTT,CASSQKDKPNTEAFF
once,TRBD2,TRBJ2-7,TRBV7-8,TGTGCCAGCGGACGCGGGGGGTGGGGTTACGAGCAGTACTTC,CASGRGGWGYEQYF
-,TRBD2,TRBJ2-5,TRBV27,TGTGCCAGCAGTCCACTAGCGGGAGACGGCCAAGAGACCCAGTACTTC,CASSPLAGDGQETQYF
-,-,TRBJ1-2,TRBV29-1,TGCAGCGTTGACGCCGGGGCGCCGGATGGCTACACCTTC,CSVDAGAPDGYTF
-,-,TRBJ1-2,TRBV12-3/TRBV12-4,TGTGCCAGCAGTTTGCAGGGAAACTATGGCTACACCTTC,CASSLQGNYGYTF
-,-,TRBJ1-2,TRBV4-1,TGCGCCAGCAGCCAAGACCCAGGGGATAACTATGGCTACACCTTC,CASSQDPGDNYGYTF
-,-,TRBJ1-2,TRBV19,TGTGCCAGTAGTATAGGCCATGGCTACACCTTC,CASSIGHGYTF
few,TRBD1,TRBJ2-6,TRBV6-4,TGTGCCAGCGCCGGGACAGGGGGAAATACTGGGGCCAACGTCCTGACTTTC,CASAGTGGNTGANVLTF
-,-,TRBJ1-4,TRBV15,TGTGCCACCAGCAGTAGCTTTTTTACAACTAATGAAAAACTGTTTTTT,CATSSSFFTTNEKLFF
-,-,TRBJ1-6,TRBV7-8,TGTGCCAGCAGCTTAGCTGGGCAGGGACGTAATTCACCCCTCCACTTT,CASSLAGQGRNSPLHF
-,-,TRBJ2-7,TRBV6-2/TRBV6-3,TGTGCCAGCAGTCATTACGAGCAGTACTTC,CASSHYEQYF
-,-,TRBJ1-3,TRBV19,TGTGCCAGTAGTCTCTTCAGGGCGAAGACCTTCTCTGGAAACACCATATATTTT,CASSLFRAKTFSGNTIYF
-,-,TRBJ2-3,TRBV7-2,TGTGCCAGCAGCCAATTTGTAGATACGCAGTATTTT,CASSQFVDTQYF
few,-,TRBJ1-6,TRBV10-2,TGCGCCAGCAGTGAGGGAGGATTACACTATAATTCACCCCTCCACTTT,CASSEGGLHYNSPLHF
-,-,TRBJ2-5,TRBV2,TGTGCCAGCAGTGACTCCACAGGGAGAAAGACCCAGTACTTC,CASSDSTGRKTQYF
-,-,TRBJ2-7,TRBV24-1,TGTGCCACCAGTGATTTGGGACAGGAGCAGTACTTC,CATSDLGQEQYF
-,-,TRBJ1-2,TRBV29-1,TGCAGCGTTTTGCAGGGAGCTAACTATGGCTACACCTTC,CSVLQGANYGYTF
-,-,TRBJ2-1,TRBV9,TGTGCCAGCAGCGTTAGCGTAAACAATGAGCAGTTCTTC,CASSVSVNNEQFF
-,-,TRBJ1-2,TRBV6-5,TGTGCCAGCAGCTCAACCCAGGGGAACTATGGCTACACCTTC,CASSSTQGNYGYTF
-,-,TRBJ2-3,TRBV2,TGTGCCAGCAGGGAGCCTTCGGGCGGAGGCGCCACAGATACGCAGTATTTT,CASREPSGGGATDTQYF
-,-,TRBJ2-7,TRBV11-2,TGTGCCAGCAGCTCCCGACCACTTACCTACGAGCAGTACTTC,CASSSRPLTYEQYF
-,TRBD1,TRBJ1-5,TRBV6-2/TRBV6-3,TGTGCCAGCAGTTACGGCGAAGGACAGGAGGATCAGCCCCAGCATTTT,CASSYGEGQEDQPQHF
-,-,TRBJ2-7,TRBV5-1,TGCGCCAGCAGCTTTGGGGGGTCCTACGAGCAGTACTTC,CASSFGGSYEQYF
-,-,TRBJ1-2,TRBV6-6,TGTGCCAGCAGCCAATCAAGCGGCTACACCTTC,CASSQSSGYTF
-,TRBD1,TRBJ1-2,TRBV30,TGTGCCTGGAGTCCCGACAGGGAGACGGGCTACACCTTC,CAWSPDRETGYTF
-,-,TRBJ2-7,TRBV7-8,TGTGCCAGCAGCTTAGGGGGGCCCTCCTACGAGCAGTACTTC,CASSLGGPSYEQYF
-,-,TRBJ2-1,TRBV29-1,TGCAGCGTCGAAAGATACAATGAGCAGTTCTTC,CSVERYNEQFF